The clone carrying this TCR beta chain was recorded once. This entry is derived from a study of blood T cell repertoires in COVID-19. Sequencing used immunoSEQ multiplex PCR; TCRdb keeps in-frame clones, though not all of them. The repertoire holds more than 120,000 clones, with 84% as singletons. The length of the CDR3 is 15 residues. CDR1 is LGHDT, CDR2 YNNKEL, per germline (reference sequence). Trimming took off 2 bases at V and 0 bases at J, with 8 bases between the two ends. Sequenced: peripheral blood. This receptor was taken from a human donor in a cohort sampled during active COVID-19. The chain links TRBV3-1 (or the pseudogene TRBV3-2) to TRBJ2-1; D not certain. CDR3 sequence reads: CASSQPWSSYNEQFF. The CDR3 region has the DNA TGTGCCAGCAGCCAACCGTGGAGCTCCTACAATGAGCAGTTCTTC.